Sequencing of this T cell receptor (beta chain) was carried out in a study of blood T cell repertoires in COVID-19. Study summary: PBMCs, B-cell-depleted T cells, or T cells provided the cDNA or gDNA that made up the material.

The ends lost 3 bases at V and 7 bases at J; junction bases unmatched: 15. CDR3 length: 17 residues. CDR1 is SGHNT, CDR2 YYREEE, per germline (reference sequence). Which cohort a participant joined came from the clinical history participants gave. Contact with a PCR-confirmed or clinician-diagnosed COVID-19 case occurred within 2 weeks of entry. Authors' methods: Scientists estimated how many nucleated cells there were by amplifying reference gene primers. Clones were read by immunoSEQ multiplex PCR, and TCRdb kept only the in-frame ones, dropping some. V and J calls plus clone size are reproduced from that table; the DNA served to infer D and trimming. The data contain about 280,000 clones, 80% to 85% of them singletons.

V and J are TRBV5-4 and TRBJ2-1, with 8 bases lining up with TRBD2. The sample was PBMCs or T cells enriched from blood (not recorded which). This sequence originates from a man aged 35 to 55 who had been exposed to COVID-19. The CDR3 nucleotides read TGTGCCAGCAGCTCATTGGTCTCGAGCGGGAGAGGGAATGAGCAGTTCTTC. Protein: CASSSLVSSGRGNEQFF.